This T cell receptor beta chain was identified in a study of blood T cells in healthy people across ages. Study-level background: When template switching was applied, about one barcoded beta molecule was captured per two T cells.

CDR3 length: 22 amino acids. The germline V gene encodes CDR1 MGHDK and CDR2 SYGVNS. It was with a sample-barcoded 5' primer and a J-beta primer mix that a second PCR of about 6 to 11 cycles was run. TCRdb reprocessed the 5' RACE reads with MiXCR, giving one entry per CDR3 protein. The sample consists of 650,000 to 1,000,000 distinct CDR3 sequences, 46% of them appearing once. This receptor was identified in a man older than 75 in good health. The sample was blood. V is TRBV25-1 and J is TRBJ2-1, with 15 bases that match TRBD2. The J call may be faulty, since TRBJ2-7 better matches the DNA end. The CDR3 spells CASRGQGGLAGGPSSSYNEQYF. The CDR3 DNA reads as TGTGCCAGCAGAGGACAGGGCGGACTAGCGGGAGGGCCTTCGAGCTCCTACAATGAGCAGTACTTC.